The rows below give T cell receptor beta chains drawn from one sample of a study of blood T cell repertoires in COVID-19. Assay: immunoSEQ multiplex PCR; the TCRdb copy retains only in-frame clones and omits some. The sample has about 190,000 clones; roughly 80% are singletons. Sequencing input: PBMCs or T cells enriched from blood (not recorded which). All receptors derive from a young woman who had recovered from COVID-19. Both conserved end residues are trimmed from each CDR3. Each record gives: V gene, J gene, clone size, CDR3 protein. Size is stated for part of the rows, as once, few or many counts, or as a class when the clone is expanded.

TRBV28	TRBJ1-4	-	ASRPTSGQTNEKLF
TRBV5-1	TRBJ1-2	-	ASSLAPYGYT
TRBV5-1	TRBJ2-5	-	ASTLQGPQETQY
TRBV29-1	TRBJ2-3	-	SVEEGPFRGNPTDTQY
TRBV2	TRBJ1-1	-	ARGTGGMGVTEAF
TRBV3-1/TRBV3-2	TRBJ2-1	-	ASSHGKAGNEQF
TRBV19	TRBJ2-3	-	VSTPADTSTDTQY
TRBV2	TRBJ1-2	many	ASRVGGGINYGYT
TRBV7-9	TRBJ1-2	-	ASREAANYGYT
TRBV27	TRBJ1-5	-	ASSLRGSRLYSNQPQH
TRBV2	TRBJ2-3	once	ASRGFSGGARTDTQY
TRBV6-5	TRBJ1-2	-	ASRDRGRYGYT
TRBV19	TRBJ2-5	-	ASSIGQRGGRETQY
TRBV10-3	TRBJ2-2	-	AIRGPALSGTGELF
TRBV28	TRBJ1-6	-	ASSFRRETINSPLH
TRBV19	TRBJ2-6	-	ASSGTGGSGANVLT
TRBV3-1/TRBV3-2	TRBJ1-1	-	ASSPPGNTEAF
TRBV5-4	TRBJ1-1	-	ASSVKQGNTEAF